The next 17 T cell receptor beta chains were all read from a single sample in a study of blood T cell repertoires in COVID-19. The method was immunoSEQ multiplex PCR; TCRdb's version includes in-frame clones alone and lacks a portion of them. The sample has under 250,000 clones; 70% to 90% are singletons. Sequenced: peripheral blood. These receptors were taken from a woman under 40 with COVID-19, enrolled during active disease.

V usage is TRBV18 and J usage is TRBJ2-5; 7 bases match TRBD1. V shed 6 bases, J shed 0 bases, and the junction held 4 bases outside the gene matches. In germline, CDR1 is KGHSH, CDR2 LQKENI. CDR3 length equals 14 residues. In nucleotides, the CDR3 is TGTGCCAGCTCCCCCGGACAGGACCAAGAGACCCAGTACTTC. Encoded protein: CASSPGQDQETQYF.

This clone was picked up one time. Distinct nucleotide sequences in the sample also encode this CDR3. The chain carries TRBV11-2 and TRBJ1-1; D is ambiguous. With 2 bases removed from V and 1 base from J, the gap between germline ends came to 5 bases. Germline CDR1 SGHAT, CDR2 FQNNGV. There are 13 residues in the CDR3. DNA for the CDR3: TGTGCCAGCAGCTTATTTAGGAACACTGAAGCTTTCTTT. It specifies CASSLFRNTEAFF.

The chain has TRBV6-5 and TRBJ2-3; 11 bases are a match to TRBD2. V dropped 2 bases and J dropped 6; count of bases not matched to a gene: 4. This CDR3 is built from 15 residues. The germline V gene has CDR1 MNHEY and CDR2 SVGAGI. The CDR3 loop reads CASSYTGLAADTQYF. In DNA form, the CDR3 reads TGTGCCAGCAGTTACACGGGACTAGCGGCGGATACGCAGTATTTT.

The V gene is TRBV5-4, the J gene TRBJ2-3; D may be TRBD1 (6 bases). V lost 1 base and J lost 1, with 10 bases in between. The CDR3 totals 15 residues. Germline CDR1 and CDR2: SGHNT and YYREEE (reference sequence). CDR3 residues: CASSLQGLGTDTQYF. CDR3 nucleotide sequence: TGTGCCAGCAGCTTGCAGGGGTTGGGCACAGATACGCAGTATTTT.

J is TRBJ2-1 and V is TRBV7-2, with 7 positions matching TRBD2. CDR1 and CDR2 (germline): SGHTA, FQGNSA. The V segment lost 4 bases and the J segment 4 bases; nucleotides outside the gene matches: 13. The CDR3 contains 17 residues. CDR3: CASSSSGLAATYNEQFF. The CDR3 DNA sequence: TGTGCCAGCAGCTCCTCGGGTCTAGCGGCCACGTACAATGAGCAGTTCTTC.

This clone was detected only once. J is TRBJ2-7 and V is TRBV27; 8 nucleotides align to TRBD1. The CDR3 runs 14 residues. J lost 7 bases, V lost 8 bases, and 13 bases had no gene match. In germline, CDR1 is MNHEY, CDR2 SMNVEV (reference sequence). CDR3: CASRRDRWGWEQYF. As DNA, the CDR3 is TGTGCCAGCCGAAGGGACAGGTGGGGCTGGGAGCAGTACTTC.

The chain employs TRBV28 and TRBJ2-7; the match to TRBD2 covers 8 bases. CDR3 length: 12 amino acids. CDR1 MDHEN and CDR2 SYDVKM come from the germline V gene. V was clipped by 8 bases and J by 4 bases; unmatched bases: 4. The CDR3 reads CASLGGGYEQYF. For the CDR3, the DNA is TGTGCCAGCTTGGGCGGGGGGTACGAGCAGTACTTC.

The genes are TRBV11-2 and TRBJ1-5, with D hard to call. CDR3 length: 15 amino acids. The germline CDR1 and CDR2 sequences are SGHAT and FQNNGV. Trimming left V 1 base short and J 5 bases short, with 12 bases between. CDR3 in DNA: TGTGCCAGCAGCTTAGGTTTTTTGGGCTATCAGCCCCAGCATTTT. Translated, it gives CASSLGFLGYQPQHF.

For the CDR3, the DNA is TGTGCCAGCAGCTTACTACAGGACCGGGAGACCCAGTACTTC. This gives the protein CASSLLQDRETQYF. The chain combines TRBV7-8 with TRBJ2-5; D possibly corresponds to TRBD1 (5 bases). Germline V gene sequence: CDR1 SGHVS, CDR2 FQNEAQ. V lost 2 bases and J 5 bases, leaving 12 bases between the germline ends. This CDR3 is 14 amino acids long. Full variable domain (remainder filled in from reference TRBV7-8 and TRBJ2-5): GAGVSQSPRYKVAKRGQDVALRCDPISGHVSLFWYQQALGQGPEFLTYFQNEAQLDKSGLPSDRFFAERPEGSVSTLKIQRTQQEDSAVYLCASSLLQDRETQYFGPGTRLLVL.

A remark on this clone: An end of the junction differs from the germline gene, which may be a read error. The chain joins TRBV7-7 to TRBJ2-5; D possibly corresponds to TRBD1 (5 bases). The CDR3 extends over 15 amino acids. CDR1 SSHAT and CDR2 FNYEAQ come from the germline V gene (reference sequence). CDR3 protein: CASSSSPTGRETQYF. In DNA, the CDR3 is TGTGCTAGCAGCTCCTCTCCAACAGGCCGGGAGACCCAGTACTTC.

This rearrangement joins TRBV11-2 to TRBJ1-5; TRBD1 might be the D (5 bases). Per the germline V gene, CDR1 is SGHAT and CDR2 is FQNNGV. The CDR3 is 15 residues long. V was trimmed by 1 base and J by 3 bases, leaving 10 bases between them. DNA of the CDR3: TGTGCCAGCAGCTTAGCGGGACTGCACAATCAGCCCCAGCATTTT. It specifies CASSLAGLHNQPQHF.

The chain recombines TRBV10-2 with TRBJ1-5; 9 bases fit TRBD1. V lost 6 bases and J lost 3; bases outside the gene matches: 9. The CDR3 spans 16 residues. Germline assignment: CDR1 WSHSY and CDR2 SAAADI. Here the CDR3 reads CASRQSGQGHNQPQHF. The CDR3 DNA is TGCGCCAGCAGACAGTCGGGACAGGGCCACAATCAGCCCCAGCATTTT.

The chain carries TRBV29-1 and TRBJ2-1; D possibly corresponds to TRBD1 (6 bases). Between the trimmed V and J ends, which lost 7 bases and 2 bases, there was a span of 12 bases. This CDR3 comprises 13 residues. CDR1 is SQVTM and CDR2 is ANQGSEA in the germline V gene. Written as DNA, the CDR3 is TGCAGCGCCTGGACAGCCACCTACAATGAGCAGTTCTTC. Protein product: CSAWTATYNEQFF.

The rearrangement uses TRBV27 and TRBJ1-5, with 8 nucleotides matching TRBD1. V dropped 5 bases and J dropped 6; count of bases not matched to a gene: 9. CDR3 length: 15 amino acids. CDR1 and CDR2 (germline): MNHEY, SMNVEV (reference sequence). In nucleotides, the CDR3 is TGTGCCAGCAGTCCACTGCAGGGGGCGCCTCAGCCCCAGCATTTT. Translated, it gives CASSPLQGAPQPQHF.

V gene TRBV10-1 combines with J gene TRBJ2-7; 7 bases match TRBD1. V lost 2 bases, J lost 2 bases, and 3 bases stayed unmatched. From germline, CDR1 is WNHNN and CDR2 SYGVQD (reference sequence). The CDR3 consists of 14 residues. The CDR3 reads CASSERTGPYEQYF. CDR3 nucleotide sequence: TGCGCCAGCAGTGAGCGGACAGGCCCCTACGAGCAGTACTTC.

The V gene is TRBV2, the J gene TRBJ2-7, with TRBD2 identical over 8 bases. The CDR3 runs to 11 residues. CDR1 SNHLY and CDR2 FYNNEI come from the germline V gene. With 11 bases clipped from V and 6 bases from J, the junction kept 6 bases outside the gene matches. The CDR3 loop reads CAPKGTSEQYF. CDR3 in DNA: TGTGCCCCCAAAGGGACTAGCGAGCAGTACTTC.

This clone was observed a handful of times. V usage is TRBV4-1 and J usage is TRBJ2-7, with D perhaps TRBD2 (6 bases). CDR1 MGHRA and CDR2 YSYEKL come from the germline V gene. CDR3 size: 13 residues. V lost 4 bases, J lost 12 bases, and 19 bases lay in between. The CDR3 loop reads CASSPSVSGVWYF. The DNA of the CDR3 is TGCGCCAGCAGCCCCTCAGTATCGGGGGTCTGGTACTTC.